The 27 T cell receptor beta chains given below trace back to one sample, sequenced in a study of blood T cell repertoires in COVID-19. Some clones are missing from TCRdb's copy, which holds only in-frame ones; the method was immunoSEQ multiplex PCR. The repertoire holds 150,000 to 200,000 clones, with 70% to 90% as singletons. What was sequenced was peripheral blood. These receptors were collected from a man aged 55 to 70 with acute or convalescent COVID-19.

This rearrangement joins TRBV7-9 to TRBJ2-2, with D unresolved. Germline CDR1 is SEHNR and CDR2 is FQNEAQ (reference sequence). This CDR3 spans 15 amino acids. V dropped 1 base and J dropped 3 bases, with 9 bases sitting between them. The CDR3 sequence: CASSLGSRDTGELFF. CDR3 sequence (DNA): TGTGCCAGCAGCTTAGGATCTCGGGACACCGGGGAGCTGTTTTTT.

This clone was detected a few times. V gene TRBV2 combines with J gene TRBJ1-2; D unresolved. V dropped 3 bases and J dropped 3 bases, with 11 bases sitting between them. There are 14 residues in the CDR3. Germline V gives CDR1 SNHLY, CDR2 FYNNEI. In DNA, the CDR3 is TGTGCCAGCAGTGAGACCGGGATATACTATGGCTACACCTTC. Translation gives CASSETGIYYGYTF.

The chain recombines TRBV5-1 with TRBJ2-6; D perhaps matches TRBD1 (6 bases). The CDR3 sequence is 19 residues long. V lost 2 bases, J lost 0 bases, and 18 bases lay in between. Germline CDR1 SGHRS, CDR2 YFSETQ. The CDR3 bases are TGCGCCAGCAGCTTACGGACACCGGGACAAGCCTCTGGGGCCAACGTCCTGACTTTC. It codes for CASSLRTPGQASGANVLTF.

The chain employs TRBV3-1 (or the pseudogene TRBV3-2) and TRBJ1-4; 7 bases match TRBD1. This CDR3 is built from 14 residues. The ends lost 4 bases at V and 4 bases at J; junction bases unmatched: 3. Germline-derived CDR1 and CDR2 are LGHDT and YNNKEL (reference sequence). DNA of the CDR3: TGTGCCAGCAGCCGACAGGGTTTTAATGAAAAACTGTTTTTT. It codes for CASSRQGFNEKLFF.

The chain recombines TRBV28 with TRBJ2-7; the D is unclear. V was pared by 8 bases and J by 0 bases, with 14 bases between. The germline V gene encodes CDR1 MDHEN and CDR2 SYDVKM. This CDR3 comprises 14 residues. The CDR3 here is CASARLPTSYEQYF. The CDR3 DNA reads TGTGCCAGCGCGAGGCTACCGACCTCCTACGAGCAGTACTTC.

The V gene is TRBV7-3, the J gene TRBJ2-1; 7 bases are a match to TRBD2. Trimming took 5 bases from V and 3 from J; bases not matched to a gene: 4. The CDR3 runs 14 residues. Looked up from germline, CDR1 is SGHTA and CDR2 is FQGTGA. The CDR3 protein is CASSQGTNYNEQFF. DNA for the CDR3: TGTGCCAGCAGCCAAGGGACTAACTACAATGAGCAGTTCTTC.

The rearrangement uses TRBV18 and TRBJ1-1, with D perhaps TRBD1 (6 bases). This CDR3 has 15 amino acids. The ends were cut back, 3 bases at V and 3 bases at J, with 14 bases in the middle. Looked up from germline, CDR1 is KGHSH and CDR2 is LQKENI. The chain's CDR3 is CASSPIRGADTEAFF. The CDR3 DNA follows: TGTGCCAGCTCACCCATCCGGGGGGCAGACACTGAAGCTTTCTTT. The variable domain in full, completed from reference TRBV18 and TRBJ1-1, reads NAGVMQNPRHLVRRRGQEARLRCSPMKGHSHVYWYRQLPEEGLKFMVYLQKENIIDESGMPKERFSAEFPKEGPSILRIQQVVRGDSAAYFCASSPIRGADTEAFFGQGTRLTVV.

The chain carries TRBV27 and TRBJ2-1; 10 positions agree with TRBD1. From germline, CDR1 is MNHEY and CDR2 SMNVEV (reference sequence). The CDR3 runs 14 residues. V was clipped by 8 bases and J by 6 bases; unmatched bases: 7. The CDR3, as DNA: TGTGCCAGCTCCCGGGACAGGGGAGGCAATGAGCAGTTCTTC. It specifies CASSRDRGGNEQFF.

This clone was seen a handful of times. The chain combines TRBV27 with TRBJ1-5; no clear D gene. The CDR3 totals 14 residues. With 3 bases removed from V and 7 bases from J, the gap between germline ends came to 13 bases. Germline loops: CDR1 MNHEY, CDR2 SMNVEV (reference sequence). CDR3 nucleotide sequence: TGTGCCAGCAGTTTGTCGGGGAATGGACAGCCCCAGCATTTT. This codes for CASSLSGNGQPQHF.

This clone was detected only a few times. CDR3 in DNA: TGTGCCAGCACCAGCGGGAGGCGGGGGGGCACAGATACGCAGTATTTT. It specifies CASTSGRRGGTDTQYF. The chain recombines TRBV28 with TRBJ2-3; 9 nucleotides agree with TRBD2. CDR3 length equals 16 residues. Germline V gene data show CDR1 as MDHEN and CDR2 as SYDVKM. With V trimmed by 7 bases and J by 1 base, 9 bases remained unmatched. Looking up the rest from reference TRBV28 and TRBJ2-3 gives the full variable domain: DVKVTQSSRYLVKRTGEKVFLECVQDMDHENMFWYRQDPGLGLRLIYFSYDVKMKEKGDIPEGYSVSREKKERFSLILESASTNQTSMYLCASTSGRRGGTDTQYFGPGTRLTVL.

The chain carries TRBV28 and TRBJ1-4; 9 bases line up with TRBD1. From germline, CDR1 is MDHEN and CDR2 SYDVKM. The CDR3 loop spans 15 amino acids. J lost 7 bases, V lost 5 bases, and 8 bases had no gene match. The DNA of the CDR3 is TGTGCCAGCAGTGGATCCGGACAGGGGTTTGAAAAACTGTTTTTT. This sequence encodes CASSGSGQGFEKLFF.

The rearrangement links TRBV12-3 or TRBV12-4 to TRBJ2-1; the D gene is possibly TRBD2 (5 bases). CDR3 length: 12 amino acids. The V end lost 6 bases, the J end lost 10 bases, and 13 bases lay between the germline ends. The DNA for the CDR3 is TGTGCCAGCAGCCCCGGGGTGGGGGAGCAGTTCTTC. This sequence encodes CASSPGVGEQFF.

The chain recombines TRBV19 with TRBJ1-1; 10 positions match TRBD1. The germline CDR1 and CDR2 sequences are LNHDA and SQIVND (reference sequence). The CDR3 has 16 residues. V was pared by 4 bases and J by 7 bases, with 12 bases of the junction left unmatched. Here the CDR3 reads CASSTLSADRGREAFF. DNA for the CDR3: TGTGCCAGTAGTACTCTATCCGCCGACAGGGGGCGTGAAGCTTTCTTT.

CDR3 DNA sequence: TGTGCCAGCAGCCTGCAGCGAGGCGGGGCCAACGTCCTGACTTTC. It encodes CASSLQRGGANVLTF. The chain links TRBV7-3 to TRBJ2-6; no clear D gene. The V end lost 5 bases, the J end lost 4 bases, and 12 bases lay between the germline ends. CDR3 length equals 15 residues. The V gene's germline CDR1 is SGHTA and CDR2 FQGTGA.

The CDR3 protein is CASSEASDRGWNSPLHF. CDR3 DNA sequence: TGTGCCAGCAGTGAAGCTAGCGACAGGGGATGGAATTCACCCCTCCACTTT. The V and J genes are TRBV6-1 and TRBJ1-6; 8 bases align to TRBD1. From germline, CDR1 is MNHNS and CDR2 SASEGT. After removal of 0 bases from V and 7 bases from J, the junction contained 8 bases not matched to a gene. The CDR3 runs to 17 residues.

The chain has TRBV5-1 and TRBJ1-4; D might be TRBD1 (5 bases). V shed 2 bases and J shed 5 bases, with 10 bases lying between them. CDR1 is SGHRS and CDR2 is YFSETQ in the germline V gene. The CDR3 has 14 amino acids. In DNA, the CDR3 is TGCGCCAGCAGCTTCTTACAGGCAAATGAAAAACTGTTTTTT. It encodes CASSFLQANEKLFF.

This chain connects TRBV10-3 to TRBJ1-4; D not certain. V lost 3 bases and J lost 5, with 7 bases in between. This CDR3 has 13 amino acids. Per germline, CDR1 ENHRY and CDR2 SYGVKD. The CDR3: CAISDGRNEKLFF. DNA of the CDR3: TGTGCCATCAGTGATGGCAGAAATGAAAAACTGTTTTTT.

This rearrangement joins TRBV4-1 to TRBJ2-1, with 12 bases aligning to TRBD2. Germline V gene data show CDR1 as MGHRA and CDR2 as YSYEKL. The CDR3 is 16 residues long. The ends lost 4 bases at V and 6 bases at J; junction bases unmatched: 7. The CDR3 bases are TGCGCCAGCAGCCCTTTCACTAGCGGGGGGCTCAATGAGCAGTTCTTC. Amino acid sequence: CASSPFTSGGLNEQFF.

The chain couples TRBV19 to TRBJ2-4; no definite D call. The CDR3 runs 16 residues. Trimming took 3 bases from V and 0 from J, leaving 12 bases between them. Looked up from germline, CDR1 is LNHDA and CDR2 is SQIVND (reference sequence). The CDR3 loop is CASSMSLNLAKNIQYF. In nucleotides, the CDR3 is TGTGCCAGTAGTATGTCTTTAAATCTAGCCAAAAACATTCAGTACTTC.

As DNA, the CDR3 is TGCGCCACCAGATTAGCGGGAGGAAGGACCGGGGAGCTGTTTTTT. Translation gives CATRLAGGRTGELFF. The chain recombines TRBV4-1 with TRBJ2-2, with 10 bases that match TRBD2. Losses at the gene ends were 10 bases for V and 5 bases for J; bases not matched to a gene: 10. CDR3 length: 15 amino acids. Germline lookup yields CDR1 MGHRA and CDR2 YSYEKL.

The chain carries TRBV19 and TRBJ1-6; D is unresolved. The germline CDR1 and CDR2 sequences are LNHDA and SQIVND (reference sequence). The CDR3 loop spans 16 amino acids. Trimming left V 6 bases short and J 0 bases short, with 12 bases between. The CDR3 DNA is TGTGCCAGTAGCGATCGAGGAGGCTCCTATAATTCACCCCTCCACTTT. Encoded protein: CASSDRGGSYNSPLHF.

J is TRBJ1-2 and V is TRBV3-1 (or the pseudogene TRBV3-2); the match to TRBD1 covers 10 bases. The J segment lost 4 bases and the V segment lost 4 bases, leaving 3 bases of the junction unmatched. Germline V gene lookup returns CDR1 LGHDT and CDR2 YNNKEL (reference sequence). The CDR3 consists of 14 residues. The CDR3 DNA sequence: TGTGCCAGCAGCCTAGACAGGGGGCCCTATGGCTACACCTTC. This encodes CASSLDRGPYGYTF.

V gene TRBV28 combines with J gene TRBJ1-2; weak D call: TRBD1 (5 bases). Germline V gives CDR1 MDHEN, CDR2 SYDVKM. Trimming removed 5 bases at V and 2 bases at J, with 12 bases between. The CDR3 runs to 14 residues. DNA for the CDR3: TGTGCCAGCAGTGGCCAGACAGCGAACTATGGCTACACCTTC. Encoded protein: CASSGQTANYGYTF.

The chain carries TRBV5-1 and TRBJ2-3; 10 bases are shared with TRBD2. Per the germline V gene, CDR1 is SGHRS and CDR2 is YFSETQ. The J segment lost 0 bases and the V segment lost 4 bases, leaving 14 bases of the junction unmatched. The CDR3 has 19 residues. The CDR3 region has the DNA TGCGCCAGCAGCAAAAAGGGTACTAGCGGGGTCCTTAGCACAGATACGCAGTATTTT. It is translated as CASSKKGTSGVLSTDTQYF. Combining the CDR3 with reference TRBV5-1 and TRBJ2-3 gives the whole variable domain KAGVTQTPRYLIKTRGQQVTLSCSPISGHRSVSWYQQTPGQGLQFLFEYFSETQRNKGNFPGRFSGRQFSNSRSEMNVSTLELGDSALYLCASSKKGTSGVLSTDTQYFGPGTRLTVL.

The J gene is TRBJ2-5, the V gene TRBV30; D unclear. V lost 1 base, J lost 5 bases, and 11 bases lay in between. Looked up from germline, CDR1 is GTSNPN and CDR2 is SVGIG (reference sequence). This CDR3 spans 13 amino acids. CDR3 DNA sequence: TGTGCCTGGAGTGGGTGGGCATCCGAGACCCAGTACTTC. Protein product: CAWSGWASETQYF. Full variable domain (missing parts from reference TRBV30 and TRBJ2-5): SQTIHQWPATLVQPVGSPLSLECTVEGTSNPNLYWYRQAAGRGLQLLFYSVGIGQISSEVPQNLSASRPQDRQFILSSKKLLLSDSGFYLCAWSGWASETQYFGPGTRLLVL.

This clone was counted a single time. This sequence joins TRBV28 and TRBJ2-2; weak D call: TRBD1 (5 bases). Trimming shortened V by 7 bases and J by 1 base, and 7 bases separated the two germline ends. Germline V lookup: CDR1 MDHEN, CDR2 SYDVKM. This CDR3 contains 13 residues. The chain's CDR3 is CASMGQNTGELFF. The CDR3 DNA sequence: TGTGCCAGCATGGGGCAGAACACCGGGGAGCTGTTTTTT.

This rearrangement joins TRBV7-9 to TRBJ2-7; TRBD1 might be the D (6 bases). Germline CDR1 reads SEHNR; CDR2 reads FQNEAQ (reference sequence). With 5 bases removed from V and 9 bases from J, the gap between germline ends came to 14 bases. The CDR3 has 12 amino acids. In nucleotides, the CDR3 is TGTGCCAGCAGCGCCACCGGACAGTCGCAGTACTTC. It specifies CASSATGQSQYF. Variable domain in full (rest from reference TRBV7-9 and TRBJ2-7): DTGVSQNPRHKITKRGQNVTFRCDPISEHNRLYWYRQTLGQGPEFLTYFQNEAQLEKSRLLSDRFSAERPKGSFSTLEIQRTEQGDSAMYLCASSATGQSQYFGPGTRLTVT.